The T cell receptor (beta chain) described here comes from a study of OX40 agonist ivuxolimab in advanced cancers. Study overall: Past anti-PD-1, anti-PD-L1 or anti-CTLA-4 therapy was accepted, and roughly 38% had received some. The study reported partial responses in three patients: one hepatocellular carcinoma, two cutaneous melanoma.

V shed 4 bases and J 2 bases; nucleotides not matched to a gene: 7. The CDR3 is made up of 18 amino acids. Germline lookup yields CDR1 SGHTA and CDR2 FQGNSA. Whole-study results and caveats: Antigens targeted by the expanded peripheral T cells were not determined.

For this clone: The antigen is undetermined.

Repertoires were generated with immunoSEQ multiplex PCR, while TCRdb's copy carries only in-frame clones and drops some. The sample lists over 70,000 clones; approximately 94% were seen once. This TCR was recovered from an adult with an advanced solid tumor such as melanoma, head and neck, liver or kidney cancer. This specimen consisted of CD4+ or CD8+ T cells sorted from blood, obtained in a trial of the OX40 agonist ivuxolimab. V gene TRBV7-2 combines with J gene TRBJ2-2; 13 nucleotides align to TRBD2. CDR3: CASSSGLAGARNTGELFF. In DNA, the CDR3 is TGTGCCAGCAGCTCAGGACTAGCGGGGGCCCGAAACACCGGGGAGCTGTTTTTT.